The source of this TCR beta chain is a study of blood T cell repertoires in COVID-19. Only in-frame clones appear in the TCRdb table, and some are missing; sequencing was by immunoSEQ multiplex PCR. The sample shows about 230,000 clones, around nine tenths of them seen only once. This clone was detected once. The germline gives CDR1 SGHTA, CDR2 FQGTGA. The CDR3 is made up of 17 amino acids. V trimming: 3 bases; J trimming: 1 base; junction bases outside the gene matches: 5. V gene TRBV7-3 combines with J gene TRBJ2-1; 11 positions match TRBD2. The origin of this receptor is a woman under 40 with acute COVID-19. Specimen: PBMCs or T cells enriched from blood (not recorded which). This CDR3 is CASSLEASGGSYNEQFF. In nucleotides, the CDR3 is TGTGCCAGCAGCTTGGAGGCTAGCGGGGGGTCCTACAATGAGCAGTTCTTC.